This note documents a single T cell receptor beta chain sequence. Its antigen is not identified. Assay: immunoSEQ multiplex PCR; the TCRdb copy retains only in-frame clones and omits some. The data show about 2.4 million clones, roughly nine tenths seen once. This specimen belongs to a study of shared clonotypes between healthy human individuals. Broader study findings: Clonotype sharing among donors was thought likely to change with sequencing depth. For naive CD4 cells, around 5.1% of clonotypes were shared across a handful of donors. Estimated richness was generally greater in naive than memory subsets.

Sequences were obtained from naive CD4+ T cells sorted from blood. Regarding subset: CD45RA+ positively selected. This TCR came from a man between 18 and 35 years old in good health.

The CDR3 coding sequence is TGTGCCAGCACCCTGGACAGAAGAACCTACGAGCAGTACTTC. Amino acids: CASTLDRRTYEQYF. The rearrangement links TRBV5-4 to TRBJ2-7; D possibly corresponds to TRBD1 (6 bases). Looked up from germline, CDR1 is SGHNT and CDR2 is YYREEE (reference sequence). The CDR3 has 14 residues. Trimming shortened V by 6 bases and J by 2 bases, and 15 bases separated the two germline ends.